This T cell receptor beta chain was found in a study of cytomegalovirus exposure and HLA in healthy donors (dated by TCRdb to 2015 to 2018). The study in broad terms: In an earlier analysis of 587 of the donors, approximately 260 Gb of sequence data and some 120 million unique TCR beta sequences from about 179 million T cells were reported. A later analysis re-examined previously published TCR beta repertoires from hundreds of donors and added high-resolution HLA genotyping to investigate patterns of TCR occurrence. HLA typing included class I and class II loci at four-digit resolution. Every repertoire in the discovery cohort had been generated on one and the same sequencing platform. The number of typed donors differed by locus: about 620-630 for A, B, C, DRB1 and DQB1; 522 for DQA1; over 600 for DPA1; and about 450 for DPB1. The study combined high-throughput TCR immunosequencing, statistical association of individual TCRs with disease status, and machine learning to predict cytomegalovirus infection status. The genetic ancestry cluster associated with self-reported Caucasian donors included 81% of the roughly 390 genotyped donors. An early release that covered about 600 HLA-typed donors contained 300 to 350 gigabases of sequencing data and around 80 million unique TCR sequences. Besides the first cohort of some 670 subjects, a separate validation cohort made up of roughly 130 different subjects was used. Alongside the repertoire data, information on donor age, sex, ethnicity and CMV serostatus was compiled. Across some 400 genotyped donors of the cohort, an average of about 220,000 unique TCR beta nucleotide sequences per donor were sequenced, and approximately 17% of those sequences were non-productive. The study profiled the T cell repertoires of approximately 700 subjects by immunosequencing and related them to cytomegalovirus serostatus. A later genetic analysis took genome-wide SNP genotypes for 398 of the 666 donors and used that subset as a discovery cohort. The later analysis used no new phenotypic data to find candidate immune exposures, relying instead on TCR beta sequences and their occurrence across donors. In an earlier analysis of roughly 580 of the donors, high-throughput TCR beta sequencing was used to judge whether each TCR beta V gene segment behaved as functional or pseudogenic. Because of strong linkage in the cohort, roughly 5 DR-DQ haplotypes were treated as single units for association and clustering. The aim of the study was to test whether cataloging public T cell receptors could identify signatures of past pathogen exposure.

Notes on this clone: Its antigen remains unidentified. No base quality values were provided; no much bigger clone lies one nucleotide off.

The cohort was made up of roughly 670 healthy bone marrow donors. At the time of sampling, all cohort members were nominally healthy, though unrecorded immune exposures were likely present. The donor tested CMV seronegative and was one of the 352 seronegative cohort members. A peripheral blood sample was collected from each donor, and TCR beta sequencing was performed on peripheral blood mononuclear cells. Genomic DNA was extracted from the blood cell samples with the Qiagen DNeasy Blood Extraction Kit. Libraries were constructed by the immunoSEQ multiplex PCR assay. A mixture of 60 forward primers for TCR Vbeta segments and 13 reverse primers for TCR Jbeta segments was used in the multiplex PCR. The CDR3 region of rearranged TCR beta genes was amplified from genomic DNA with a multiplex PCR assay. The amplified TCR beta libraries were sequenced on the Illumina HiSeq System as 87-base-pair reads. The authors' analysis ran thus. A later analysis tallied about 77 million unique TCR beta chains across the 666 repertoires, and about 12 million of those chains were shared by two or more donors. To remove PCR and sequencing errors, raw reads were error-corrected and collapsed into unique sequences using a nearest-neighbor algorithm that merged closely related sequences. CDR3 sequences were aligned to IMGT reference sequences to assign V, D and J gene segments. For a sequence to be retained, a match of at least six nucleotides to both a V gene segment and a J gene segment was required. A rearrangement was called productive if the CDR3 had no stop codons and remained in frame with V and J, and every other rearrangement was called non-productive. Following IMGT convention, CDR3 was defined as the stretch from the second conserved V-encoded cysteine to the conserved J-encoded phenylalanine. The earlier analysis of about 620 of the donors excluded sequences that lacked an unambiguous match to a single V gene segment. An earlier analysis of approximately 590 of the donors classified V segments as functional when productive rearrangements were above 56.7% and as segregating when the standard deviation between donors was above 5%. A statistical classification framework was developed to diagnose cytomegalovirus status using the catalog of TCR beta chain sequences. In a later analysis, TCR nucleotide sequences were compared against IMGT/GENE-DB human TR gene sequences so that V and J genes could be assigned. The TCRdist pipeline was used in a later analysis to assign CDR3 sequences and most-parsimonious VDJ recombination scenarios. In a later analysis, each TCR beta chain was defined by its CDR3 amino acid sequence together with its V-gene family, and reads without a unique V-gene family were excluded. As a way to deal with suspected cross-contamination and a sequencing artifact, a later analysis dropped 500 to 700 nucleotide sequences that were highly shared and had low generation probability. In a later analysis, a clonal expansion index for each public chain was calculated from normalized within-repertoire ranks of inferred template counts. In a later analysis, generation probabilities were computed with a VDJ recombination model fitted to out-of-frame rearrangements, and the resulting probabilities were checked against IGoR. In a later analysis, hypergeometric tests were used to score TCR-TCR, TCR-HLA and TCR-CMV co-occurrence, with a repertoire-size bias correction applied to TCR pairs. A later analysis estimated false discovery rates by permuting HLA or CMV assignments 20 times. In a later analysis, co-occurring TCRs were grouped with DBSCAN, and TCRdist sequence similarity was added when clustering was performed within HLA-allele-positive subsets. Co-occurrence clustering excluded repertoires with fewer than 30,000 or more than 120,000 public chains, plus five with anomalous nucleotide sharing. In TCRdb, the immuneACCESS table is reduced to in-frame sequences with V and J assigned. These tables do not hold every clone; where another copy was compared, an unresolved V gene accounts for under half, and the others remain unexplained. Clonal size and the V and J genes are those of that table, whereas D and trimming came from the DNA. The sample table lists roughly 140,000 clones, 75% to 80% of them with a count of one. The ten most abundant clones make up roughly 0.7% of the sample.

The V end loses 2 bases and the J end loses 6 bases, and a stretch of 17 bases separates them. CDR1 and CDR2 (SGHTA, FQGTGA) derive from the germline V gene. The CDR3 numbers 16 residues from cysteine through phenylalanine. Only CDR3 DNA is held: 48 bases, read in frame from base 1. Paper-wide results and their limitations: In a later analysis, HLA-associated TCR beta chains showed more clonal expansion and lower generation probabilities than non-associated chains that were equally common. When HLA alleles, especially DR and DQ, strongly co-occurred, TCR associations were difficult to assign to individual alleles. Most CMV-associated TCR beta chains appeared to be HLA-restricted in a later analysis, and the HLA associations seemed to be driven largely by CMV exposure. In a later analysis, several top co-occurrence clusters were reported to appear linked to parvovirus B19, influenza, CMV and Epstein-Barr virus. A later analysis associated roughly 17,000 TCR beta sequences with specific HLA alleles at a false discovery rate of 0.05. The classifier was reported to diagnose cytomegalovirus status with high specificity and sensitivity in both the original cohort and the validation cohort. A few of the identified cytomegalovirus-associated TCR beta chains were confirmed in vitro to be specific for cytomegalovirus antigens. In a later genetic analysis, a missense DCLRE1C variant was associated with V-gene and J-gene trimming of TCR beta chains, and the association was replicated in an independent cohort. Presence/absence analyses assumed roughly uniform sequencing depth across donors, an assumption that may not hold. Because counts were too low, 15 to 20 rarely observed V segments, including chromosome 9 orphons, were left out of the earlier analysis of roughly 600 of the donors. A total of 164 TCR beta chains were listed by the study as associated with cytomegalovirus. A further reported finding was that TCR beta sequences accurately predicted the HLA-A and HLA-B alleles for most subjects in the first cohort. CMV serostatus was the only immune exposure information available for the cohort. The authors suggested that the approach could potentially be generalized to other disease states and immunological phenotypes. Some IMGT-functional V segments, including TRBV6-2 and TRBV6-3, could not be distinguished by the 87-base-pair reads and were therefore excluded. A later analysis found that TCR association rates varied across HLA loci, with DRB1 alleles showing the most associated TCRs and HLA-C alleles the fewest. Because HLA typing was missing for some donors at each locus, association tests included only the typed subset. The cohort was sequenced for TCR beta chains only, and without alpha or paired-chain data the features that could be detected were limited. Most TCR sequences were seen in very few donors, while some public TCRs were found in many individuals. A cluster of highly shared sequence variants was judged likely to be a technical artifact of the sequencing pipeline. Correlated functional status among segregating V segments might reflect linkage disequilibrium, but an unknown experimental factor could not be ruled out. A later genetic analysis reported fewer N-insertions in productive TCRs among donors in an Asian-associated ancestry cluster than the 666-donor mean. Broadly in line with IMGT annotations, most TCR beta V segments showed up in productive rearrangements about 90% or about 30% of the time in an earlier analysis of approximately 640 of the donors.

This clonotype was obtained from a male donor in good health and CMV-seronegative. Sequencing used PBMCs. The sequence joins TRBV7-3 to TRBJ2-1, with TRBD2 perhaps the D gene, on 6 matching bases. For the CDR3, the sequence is CASSLFAGSGVNEQFF. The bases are TGTGCCAGCAGCTTATTTGCGGGATCGGGGGTCAATGAGCAGTTCTTC. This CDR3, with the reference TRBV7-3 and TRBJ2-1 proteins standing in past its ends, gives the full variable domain GAGVSQTPSNKVTEKGKYVELRCDPISGHTALYWYRQSLGQGPEFLIYFQGTGAADDSGLPNDRFFAVRPEGSVSTLKIQRTERGDSAVYLCASSLFAGSGVNEQFFGPGTRLTVL.